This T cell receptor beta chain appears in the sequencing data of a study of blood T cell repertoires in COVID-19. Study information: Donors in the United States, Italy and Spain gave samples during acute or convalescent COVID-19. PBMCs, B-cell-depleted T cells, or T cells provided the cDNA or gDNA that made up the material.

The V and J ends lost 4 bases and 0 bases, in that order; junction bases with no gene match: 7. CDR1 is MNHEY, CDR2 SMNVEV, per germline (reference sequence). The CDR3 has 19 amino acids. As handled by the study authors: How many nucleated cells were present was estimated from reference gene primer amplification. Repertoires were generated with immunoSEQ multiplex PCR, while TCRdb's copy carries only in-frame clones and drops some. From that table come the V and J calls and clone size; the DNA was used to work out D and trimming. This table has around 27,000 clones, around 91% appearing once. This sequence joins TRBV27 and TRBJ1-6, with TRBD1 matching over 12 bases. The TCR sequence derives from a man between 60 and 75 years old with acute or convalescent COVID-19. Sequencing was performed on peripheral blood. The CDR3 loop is CASSYLPGQGASYNSPLHF. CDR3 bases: TGTGCCAGCAGTTATCTTCCGGGACAGGGGGCCTCCTATAATTCACCCCTCCACTTT.